This T cell receptor beta chain was recovered during a study of CD8+ T cells in alopecia areata. Whole-study context: It was oral tofacitinib, at 5 to 10 mg twice daily, that treated patients received. Tofacitinib administration persisted for 6 to 18 months, succeeded by 6 months off drug. Regarding the study as a whole: Clarity of TCR sharing across patients fell short of that in mice, possibly HLA-related. Clonality exceeded that of normal scalp in lesional scalp, most notably in alopecia totalis/universalis.

Worth noting for this clone: The antigen is not known.

The CDR3 consists of 16 residues. Looked up from germline, CDR1 is SEHNR and CDR2 is FQNEAQ (reference sequence). The germline V and J ends were trimmed by 4 bases and 8 bases, with 20 bases remaining between them. Investigators isolated RNA and reverse transcribed it into cDNA to act as the sequencing template. Libraries were prepared by immunoSEQ multiplex PCR; TCRdb keeps only in-frame clonotypes and omits some of them. The table includes fewer than 20,000 clones, more than 50% detected once. Punch biopsies of lesional scalp, plus peripheral blood, were taken from alopecia areata patients. The receptor comes from a human donor with alopecia areata. V is TRBV7-9 and J is TRBJ1-4; D uncertain. Sequencing input: skin. For the CDR3, the DNA is TGTGCCAGCAGCTCACGAACCCTAGGCGGGCACGAAAAACTGTTTTTT. This encodes CASSSRTLGGHEKLFF.